Below are 17 T cell receptor beta chains sequenced from a single sample in a study of blood T cell repertoires in COVID-19 (dated by TCRdb to 2020 to 2021). The method was the immunoSEQ multiplex PCR assay. Here the immuneACCESS table is served through TCRdb, limited to in-frame sequences with V and J called. Missing clones are a known gap in these copies; in checked studies unresolved V genes cover under half, and the rest lacks a known reason. For this sample there are tens of thousands of clones; 70% to 75% appear just once. The ten most abundant clones make up under 40% of the sample. The source material was peripheral blood. The receptors were gathered from a woman aged 70-85 years with acute or convalescent COVID-19.

The sample holds one count of this clone. This chain joins TRBV6-6 and TRBJ1-2; D remains unclear. Germline V gene data show CDR1 as MNHNY and CDR2 as SVGAGI (reference sequence). This CDR3 contains 16 residues. The V gene lost 5 bases and the J gene lost 1 base, with 17 bases spanning the gap. The CDR3 sequence is CASSPPAATINYGYTF. The CDR3 DNA reads as TGTGCCAGCAGTCCCCCGGCAGCCACTATTAACTATGGCTACACCTTC.

This sequence joins TRBV11-1 and TRBJ2-3; 10 nucleotides match TRBD1. The CDR3 consists of 15 residues. Losses at the gene ends were 4 bases for V and 0 bases for J; bases not matched to a gene: 1. The V gene's germline CDR1 is SGHAT and CDR2 FQDESV (reference sequence). This chain's CDR3 is CASSSGQGSTDTQYF. The CDR3 coding sequence is TGTGCCAGCAGCTCGGGACAGGGGAGCACAGATACGCAGTATTTT.

The chain carries TRBV12-2 and TRBJ2-7; whether TRBD2, the table's D call, matches the DNA was not checked. TRBV12-2 constitutes a pseudogene. This CDR3 is 17 amino acids long. CDR3 DNA: TGTGCAAGTCGCTCTCCCCTCCTAGCGGGAGGATCCTACGAGCAGTACTTC. Translated: CASRSPLLAGGSYEQYF.

The chain links TRBV16 to TRBJ2-5, with 9 bases fitting TRBD1. This CDR3 spans 14 amino acids. CDR1 and CDR2 (germline): KGHSY, FQNENV. V dropped 6 bases and J dropped 5; count of bases not matched to a gene: 7. This CDR3 reads CASSLGQGSETQYF. Written as DNA, the CDR3 is TGTGCCAGCAGTCTTGGACAGGGGAGCGAGACCCAGTACTTC.

The chain couples TRBV7-2 to TRBJ1-1; no clear D gene. The CDR3 contains 13 residues. Trimming took off 5 bases at V and 5 bases at J, with 12 bases between the two ends. Per the germline V gene, CDR1 is SGHTA and CDR2 is FQGNSA. CDR3 protein: CASSEAVSTEAFF. CDR3 nucleotides: TGTGCCAGCAGCGAGGCGGTATCGACTGAAGCTTTCTTT.

With regard to this clone: Other DNA variants within this sample encode the same CDR3. The chain recombines TRBV7-2 with TRBJ1-3; no firm D call. Germline assignment: CDR1 SGHTA and CDR2 FQGNSA. V lost 3 bases, J lost 0 bases, and 3 bases lay in between. The CDR3 is 13 residues long. In DNA form, the CDR3 reads TGTGCCAGCAGCTTCAACTCTGGAAACACCATATATTTT. Its protein product is CASSFNSGNTIYF.

This chain links TRBV3-1 (or the pseudogene TRBV3-2) with TRBJ2-1, with D possibly matching TRBD1 (6 bases). From germline, CDR1 is LGHDT and CDR2 YNNKEL (reference sequence). Trimming took 5 bases from V and 10 from J, leaving 15 bases between them. CDR3 length: 13 amino acids. This CDR3 reads CASSYRGGEEQFF. For the CDR3, the DNA is TGTGCCAGCAGCTACAGAGGGGGAGAGGAGCAGTTCTTC.

The rearrangement joins TRBV2 to TRBJ1-6, with D uncertain. Germline CDR1 SNHLY, CDR2 FYNNEI. CDR3 length equals 17 residues. V gave up 7 bases and J gave up 1 base, with 17 bases separating them. The CDR3 nucleotides are TGTGCCAGCAAGGTCTCTGGAGGCGAGTCCTATAATTCACCCCTCCACTTT. It is translated as CASKVSGGESYNSPLHF.

This chain links TRBV10-3 with TRBJ2-7; TRBD1 might be the D (6 bases). The CDR3 loop spans 14 amino acids. CDR1 and CDR2 (germline): ENHRY, SYGVKD. V lost 6 bases and J lost 0, with 12 bases in between. Here the CDR3 reads CAIRGDTSSYEQYF. The DNA of the CDR3 is TGTGCCATCAGGGGGGACACGAGCTCCTACGAGCAGTACTTC.

The gene calls are TRBV7-9 and TRBJ2-1, with 8 bases matching TRBD2. The CDR3 length is 17 residues. Trimming cost V 0 bases and J 6 bases; bases outside gene matches: 10. Germline-derived CDR1 and CDR2 are SEHNR and FQNEAQ (reference sequence). CDR3: CASSLAGSSGALNEQFF. The CDR3 DNA is TGTGCCAGCAGCTTAGCCGGTAGTAGCGGGGCCCTCAATGAGCAGTTCTTC.

This chain connects TRBV5-4 to TRBJ2-3; the D gene is possibly TRBD2 (6 bases). The V end was cut by 3 bases, the J end by 1 base, with 12 bases between. The CDR3 is 15 residues long. Germline V gives CDR1 SGHNT, CDR2 YYREEE (reference sequence). In DNA, the CDR3 is TGTGCCAGCAGCTCCGCTAGCGAGCGCACAGATACGCAGTATTTT. This gives the protein CASSSASERTDTQYF.

This clone was seen a few times. The chain recombines TRBV30 with TRBJ1-2, with D uncertain. This CDR3 has 12 residues. V was shortened by 5 bases and J by 8 bases, with 15 bases between the two germline ends. The V gene's germline CDR1 is GTSNPN and CDR2 SVGIG (reference sequence). For the CDR3, the DNA is TGTGCCTGGGACCGTTCTTTCCAGGGCTACACCTTC. Translating gives CAWDRSFQGYTF.

The chain couples TRBV5-6 to TRBJ1-5; no firm D call. CDR1 SGHDT and CDR2 YYEEEE come from the germline V gene. This CDR3 comprises 16 residues. V lost 1 base and J lost 1, with 12 bases in between. The DNA for the CDR3 is TGTGCCAGCAGCTTGAAGGACTGGTGGAGCAATCAGCCCCAGCATTTT. Translation: CASSLKDWWSNQPQHF.

The chain links TRBV19 to TRBJ2-5; possible D gene TRBD2, 5 bases. The ends were cut back, 0 bases at V and 7 bases at J, with 12 bases in the middle. The CDR3 loop spans 14 amino acids. Germline V gene sequence: CDR1 LNHDA, CDR2 SQIVND (reference sequence). The CDR3: CASSIDPRGGTQYF. CDR3 nucleotides: TGTGCCAGTAGTATAGACCCCCGCGGAGGGACCCAGTACTTC.

J is TRBJ1-1 and V is TRBV21-1; TRBD1 reflects the table's D call only, with no check against the DNA. TRBV21-1 is designated a pseudogene. This CDR3 is 16 amino acids long. CDR3 region: CASSKVTASRNTEAFF. DNA for the CDR3: TGTGCCAGCAGCAAAGTAACAGCCTCGAGGAACACTGAAGCTTTCTTT.

The CDR3 nucleotides read TGCGCCAGCAGCTTGGAAGCAGCGGCGGCTGAAGCTTTCTTT. It encodes CASSLEAAAAEAFF. V usage is TRBV5-1 and J usage is TRBJ1-1, with D unresolved. The V end was cut by 0 bases, the J end by 6 bases, with 12 bases between. This CDR3 spans 14 amino acids. The germline gives CDR1 SGHRS, CDR2 YFSETQ.

The gene calls are TRBV29-1 and TRBJ2-7, with 7 bases aligning to TRBD2. V trimming: 6 bases; J trimming: 4 bases; junction bases outside the gene matches: 12. There are 14 residues in the CDR3. Germline V gene lookup returns CDR1 SQVTM and CDR2 ANQGSEA. CDR3: CSVDPGQGGYEQYF. CDR3 nucleotide sequence: TGCAGCGTCGATCCTGGGCAGGGAGGGTACGAGCAGTACTTC.